A selection of T cell receptor beta chains follows, all from one sample in a study of CD8 T cells in Susac syndrome. TCRdb reprocessed the immunoSEQ multiplex PCR reads via MiXCR and lists one record per CDR3 protein. The sample contains under 550,000 distinct CDR3 sequences, more than 80% of which appear only once. Sequenced: CD8+ T cells from PBMCs. The receptors stem from a human donor with multiple sclerosis. Each CDR3 is given with its conserved first and last residue. The D gene is left open where the match is weak. Size is stated for part of the rows, as once, few or many counts, or as a class when the clone is expanded.

>TRBJ2-1|once|.|TRBV7-9
CASSFSPGVYNEQFF
TGTGCCAGCAGCTTCTCTCCGGGAGTCTACAATGAGCAGTTCTTC
>TRBJ2-1|.|TRBD2|TRBV5-1
CASSLGPAGGYNEQFF
TGCGCCAGCAGCTTGGGGCCAGCGGGGGGATACAATGAGCAGTTCTTC
>TRBJ1-1|.|.|TRBV4-1
CASSQGPPMNTEAFF
TGCGCCAGCAGCCAAGGACCACCGATGAACACTGAAGCTTTCTTT
>TRBJ2-7|.|TRBD2|TRBV14
CASSPTGTRSSYEQYF
TGTGCCAGCAGCCCCACCGGGACTAGATCCTCCTACGAGCAGTACTTC
>TRBJ1-1|.|.|TRBV20-1
CSALSRDSWGNTEAFF
TGCAGTGCTTTATCTCGGGACTCCTGGGGGAACACTGAAGCTTTCTTT
>TRBJ1-2|.|TRBD1|TRBV24-1
CATSGSGGGGYTF
TGTGCCACCAGTGGGTCAGGGGGTGGCGGCTACACCTTC
>TRBJ2-1|.|TRBD2|TRBV5-1
CASSSGLAGQYNEQFF
TGCGCCAGCAGCTCTGGACTAGCGGGGCAATACAATGAGCAGTTCTTC
>TRBJ2-7|.|TRBD1|TRBV10-1
CASSELKDRSSYEQYF
TGCGCCAGCAGTGAGTTAAAGGACAGGAGCTCCTACGAGCAGTACTTC
>TRBJ2-5|once|.|TRBV9
CASSVDGYQETQYF
TGTGCCAGCAGCGTAGATGGGTACCAAGAGACCCAGTACTTC
>TRBJ2-6|.|.|TRBV27
CASSRTGYGANVLTF
TGTGCCAGCAGTAGAACAGGGTACGGGGCCAACGTCCTGACTTTC
>TRBJ1-6|.|.|TRBV5-1
CASSSTSAYNSPLHF
TGCGCCAGCAGCTCTACCAGCGCCTATAATTCACCCCTCCACTTT
>TRBJ1-1|.|TRBD1|TRBV5-1
CASSFLTGTGDTEAFF
TGCGCCAGCAGCTTTCTCACCGGGACAGGGGACACTGAAGCTTTCTTT
>TRBJ2-1|.|.|TRBV11-2
CASSLGTAPLVRNEQFF
TGTGCCAGCAGCTTAGGGACAGCCCCATTAGTCCGGAATGAGCAGTTCTTC
>TRBJ2-1|.|TRBD1|TRBV5-1
CASSFTWTGDNEQFF
TGCGCCAGCAGCTTCACATGGACAGGGGACAATGAGCAGTTCTTC